The T cell receptor (beta chain) under discussion was sequenced for a study of OX40 agonist ivuxolimab in advanced cancers. Profiled with immunoSEQ multiplex PCR; TCRdb holds only in-frame clones, not every one. The table includes about 74,000 clones, over 80% detected once. CDR1 is LGHNA and CDR2 is YSLEER in the germline V gene. The CDR3 runs 15 residues. The V and J ends lost 0 bases and 9 bases respectively, with 12 bases between them. The receptor was isolated from an adult with an advanced solid tumor such as melanoma, head and neck, liver or kidney cancer. V and J are TRBV4-3 and TRBJ1-6; D not certain. The input for sequencing was CD4+ or CD8+ T cells sorted from blood, taken in a trial of the OX40 agonist ivuxolimab. CDR3 in amino acids: CASSQDTTRGSPLHF. The DNA of the CDR3 is TGCGCCAGCAGCCAAGACACGACAAGAGGTTCACCCCTCCACTTT.